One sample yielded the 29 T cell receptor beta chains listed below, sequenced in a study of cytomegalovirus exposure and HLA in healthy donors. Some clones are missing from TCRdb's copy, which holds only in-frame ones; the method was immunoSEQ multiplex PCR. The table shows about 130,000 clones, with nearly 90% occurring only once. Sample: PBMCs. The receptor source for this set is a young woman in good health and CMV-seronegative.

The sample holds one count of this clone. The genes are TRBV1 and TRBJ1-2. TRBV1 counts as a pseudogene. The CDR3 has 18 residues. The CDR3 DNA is TGCACCAGCAGCCTCGGCCGTATGACGCCTATAGCCCCCGATGGCTACACCTTC. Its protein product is CTSSLGRMTPIAPDGYTF.

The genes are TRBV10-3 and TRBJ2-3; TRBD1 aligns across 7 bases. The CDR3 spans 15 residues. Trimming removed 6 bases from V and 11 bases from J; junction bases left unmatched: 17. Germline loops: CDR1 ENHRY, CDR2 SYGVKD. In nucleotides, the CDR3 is TGTGCCATCAGAGGGGGCGGACCTCGAGCGGTGAAGCAGTATTTT. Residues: CAIRGGGPRAVKQYF.

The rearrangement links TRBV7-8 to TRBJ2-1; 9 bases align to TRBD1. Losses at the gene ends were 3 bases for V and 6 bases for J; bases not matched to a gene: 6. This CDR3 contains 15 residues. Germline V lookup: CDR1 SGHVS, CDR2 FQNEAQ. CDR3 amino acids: CASSFGTGRFNEQFF. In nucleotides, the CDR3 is TGTGCCAGCAGCTTTGGGACAGGGAGATTCAATGAGCAGTTCTTC.

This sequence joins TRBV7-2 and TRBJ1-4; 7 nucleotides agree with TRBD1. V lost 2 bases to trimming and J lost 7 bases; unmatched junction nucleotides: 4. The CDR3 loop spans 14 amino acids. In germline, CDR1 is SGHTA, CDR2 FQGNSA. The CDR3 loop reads CASSLLGQAEKLFF. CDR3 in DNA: TGTGCCAGCAGCTTACTCGGACAGGCTGAAAAACTGTTTTTT. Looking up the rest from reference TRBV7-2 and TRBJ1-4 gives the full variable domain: GAGVSQSPSNKVTEKGKDVELRCDPISGHTALYWYRQSLGQGLEFLIYFQGNSAPDKSGLPSDRFSAERTGGSVSTLTIQRTQQEDSAVYLCASSLLGQAEKLFFGSGTQLSVL.

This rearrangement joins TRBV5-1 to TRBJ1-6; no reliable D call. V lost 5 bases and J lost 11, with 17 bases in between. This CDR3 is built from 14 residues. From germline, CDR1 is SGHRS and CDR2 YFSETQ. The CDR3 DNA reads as TGCGCCAGCAGTCCCGGGATAGAACGTCCACCCCTCCACTTT. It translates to CASSPGIERPPLHF. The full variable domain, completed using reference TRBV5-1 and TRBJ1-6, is KAGVTQTPRYLIKTRGQQVTLSCSPISGHRSVSWYQQTPGQGLQFLFEYFSETQRNKGNFPGRFSGRQFSNSRSEMNVSTLELGDSALYLCASSPGIERPPLHFGNGTRLTVT.

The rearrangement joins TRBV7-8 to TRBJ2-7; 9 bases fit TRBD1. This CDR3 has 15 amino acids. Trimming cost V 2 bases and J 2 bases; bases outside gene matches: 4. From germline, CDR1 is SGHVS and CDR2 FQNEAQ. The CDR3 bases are TGTGCCAGCAGCTTACGACAGGGGGGCACCTACGAGCAGTACTTC. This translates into CASSLRQGGTYEQYF.

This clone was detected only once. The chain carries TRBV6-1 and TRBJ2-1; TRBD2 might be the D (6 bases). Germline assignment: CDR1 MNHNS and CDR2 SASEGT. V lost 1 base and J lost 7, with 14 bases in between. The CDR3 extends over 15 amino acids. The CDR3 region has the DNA TGTGCCAGCAGTGAAGTTGCTAGCGTTCGTAATGAGCAGTTCTTC. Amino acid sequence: CASSEVASVRNEQFF.

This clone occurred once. This CDR3 reads CARSTSGRAADTQYF. The CDR3 region has the DNA TGTGCCAGATCCACTAGCGGGAGGGCGGCAGATACGCAGTATTTT. V usage is TRBV2 and J usage is TRBJ2-3; the match to TRBD2 covers 13 bases. Germline trimming cut 9 bases from V and 4 bases from J; bases unmatched to any gene: 7. The CDR3 is 15 amino acids. Germline lookup yields CDR1 SNHLY and CDR2 FYNNEI.

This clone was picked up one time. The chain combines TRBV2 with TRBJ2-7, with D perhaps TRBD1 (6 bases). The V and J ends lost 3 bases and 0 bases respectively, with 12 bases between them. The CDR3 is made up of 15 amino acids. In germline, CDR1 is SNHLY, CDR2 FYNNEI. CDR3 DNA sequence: TGTGCCAGCAGTGAGGGGACATACGTCTCCTACGAGCAGTACTTC. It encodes CASSEGTYVSYEQYF.

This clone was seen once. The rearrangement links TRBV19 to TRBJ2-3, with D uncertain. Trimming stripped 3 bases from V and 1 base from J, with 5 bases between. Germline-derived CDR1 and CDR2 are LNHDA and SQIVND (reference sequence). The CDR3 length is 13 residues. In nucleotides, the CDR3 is TGTGCCAGTAGTATTGCAGGCACAGATACGCAGTATTTT. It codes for CASSIAGTDTQYF.

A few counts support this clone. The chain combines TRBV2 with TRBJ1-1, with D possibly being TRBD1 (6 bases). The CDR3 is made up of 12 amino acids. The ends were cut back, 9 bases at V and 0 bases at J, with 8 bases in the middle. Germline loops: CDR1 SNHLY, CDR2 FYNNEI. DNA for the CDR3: TGTGCCAGGACAGGCGTGAACACTGAAGCTTTCTTT. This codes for CARTGVNTEAFF.

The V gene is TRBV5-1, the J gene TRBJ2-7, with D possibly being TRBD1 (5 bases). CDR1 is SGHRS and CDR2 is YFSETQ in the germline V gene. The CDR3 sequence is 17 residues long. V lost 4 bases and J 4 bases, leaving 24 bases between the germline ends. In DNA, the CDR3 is TGCGCCAGCAGCACAAAGATTCCAGGGCAAACCTCTTACGAGCAGTACTTC. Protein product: CASSTKIPGQTSYEQYF.

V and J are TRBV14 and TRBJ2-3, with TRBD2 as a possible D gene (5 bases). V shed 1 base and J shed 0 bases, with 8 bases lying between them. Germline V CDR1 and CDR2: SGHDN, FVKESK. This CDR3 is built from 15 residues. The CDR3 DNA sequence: TGTGCCAGCAGCCAAGGGCAGCGGAGCACAGATACGCAGTATTTT. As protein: CASSQGQRSTDTQYF.

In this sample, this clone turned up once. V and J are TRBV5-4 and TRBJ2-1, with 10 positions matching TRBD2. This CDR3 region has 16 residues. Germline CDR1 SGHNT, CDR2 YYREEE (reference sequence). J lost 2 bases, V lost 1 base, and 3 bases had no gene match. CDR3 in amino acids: CASSLSSGGAYNEQFF. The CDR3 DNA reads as TGTGCCAGCAGCTTGAGCAGCGGGGGGGCCTACAATGAGCAGTTCTTC.

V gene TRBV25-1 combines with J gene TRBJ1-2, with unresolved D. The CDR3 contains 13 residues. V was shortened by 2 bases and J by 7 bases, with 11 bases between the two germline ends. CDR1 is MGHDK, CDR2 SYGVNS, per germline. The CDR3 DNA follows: TGTGCCAGCAGTGAAAGGCAGGTCGGTGGCTACACCTTC. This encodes CASSERQVGGYTF.

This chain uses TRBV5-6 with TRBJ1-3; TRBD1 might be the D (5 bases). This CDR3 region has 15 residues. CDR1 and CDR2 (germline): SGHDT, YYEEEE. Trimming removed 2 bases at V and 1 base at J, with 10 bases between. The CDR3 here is CASSFRTSSGNTIYF. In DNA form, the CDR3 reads TGTGCCAGCAGCTTTAGGACATCTTCTGGAAACACCATATATTTT.

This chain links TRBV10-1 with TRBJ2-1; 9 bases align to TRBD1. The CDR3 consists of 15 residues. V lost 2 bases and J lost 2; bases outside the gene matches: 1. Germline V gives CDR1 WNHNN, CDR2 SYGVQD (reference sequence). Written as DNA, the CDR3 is TGCGCCAGCAGTGAGAGGGACAGGGCCTACAATGAGCAGTTCTTC. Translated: CASSERDRAYNEQFF.

This CDR3 is CASKQRGAETQYF. The DNA for the CDR3 is TGTGCCAGCAAACAGCGGGGAGCAGAGACCCAGTACTTC. The chain uses TRBV27 and TRBJ2-5, with 7 bases matching TRBD2. CDR1 is MNHEY and CDR2 is SMNVEV in the germline V gene (reference sequence). The ends lost 7 bases at V and 4 bases at J; junction bases unmatched: 6. The CDR3 totals 13 residues.

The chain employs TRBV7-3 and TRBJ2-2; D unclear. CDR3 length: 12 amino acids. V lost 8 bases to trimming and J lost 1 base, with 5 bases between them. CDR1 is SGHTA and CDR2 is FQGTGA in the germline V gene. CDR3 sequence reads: CASEQNTGELFF. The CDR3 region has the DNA TGTGCCAGCGAGCAGAACACCGGGGAGCTGTTTTTT. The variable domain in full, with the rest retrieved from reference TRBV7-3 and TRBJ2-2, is GAGVSQTPSNKVTEKGKYVELRCDPISGHTALYWYRQSLGQGPEFLIYFQGTGAADDSGLPNDRFFAVRPEGSVSTLKIQRTERGDSAVYLCASEQNTGELFFGEGSRLTVL.

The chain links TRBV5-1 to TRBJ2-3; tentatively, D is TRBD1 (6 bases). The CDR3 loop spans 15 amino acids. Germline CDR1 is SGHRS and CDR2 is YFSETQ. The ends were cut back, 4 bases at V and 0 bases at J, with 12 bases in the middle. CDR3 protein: CASSQDRTSTDTQYF. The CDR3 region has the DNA TGCGCCAGCAGCCAAGACAGGACCAGCACAGATACGCAGTATTTT.

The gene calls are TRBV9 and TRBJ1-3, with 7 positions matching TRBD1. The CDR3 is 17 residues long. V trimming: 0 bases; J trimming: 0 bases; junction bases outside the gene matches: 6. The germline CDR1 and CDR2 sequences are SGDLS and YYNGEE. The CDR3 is CASSVVAGGSSGNTIYF. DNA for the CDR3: TGTGCCAGCAGCGTAGTCGCAGGGGGGTCCTCTGGAAACACCATATATTTT.

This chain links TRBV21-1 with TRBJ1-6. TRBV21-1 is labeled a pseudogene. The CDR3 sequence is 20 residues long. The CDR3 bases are TGTGCCAGCACCACCCAAGGGGGGGGCGCCAGGGCTCCTTATAATTCACCCCTCCACTTT. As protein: CASTTQGGGARAPYNSPLHF.

This CDR3 reads CASSRGRGPPLHF. The CDR3 DNA is TGTGCCAGTAGTAGGGGAAGGGGTCCACCCCTCCACTTT. This chain connects TRBV19 to TRBJ1-6; tentative D call: TRBD1 (5 bases). Germline V gives CDR1 LNHDA, CDR2 SQIVND (reference sequence). V was shortened by 4 bases and J by 11 bases, with 12 bases between the two germline ends. CDR3 length: 13 residues.

The CDR3 sequence is CASTTTGLGYGYTF. The CDR3, as DNA: TGCGCCAGCACCACCACAGGACTAGGCTATGGCTACACCTTC. V and J are TRBV5-1 and TRBJ1-2; maybe TRBD1 (5 bases). Per germline, CDR1 SGHRS and CDR2 YFSETQ. The V and J ends lost 6 bases and 4 bases respectively, with 16 bases between them. The CDR3 loop spans 14 amino acids.

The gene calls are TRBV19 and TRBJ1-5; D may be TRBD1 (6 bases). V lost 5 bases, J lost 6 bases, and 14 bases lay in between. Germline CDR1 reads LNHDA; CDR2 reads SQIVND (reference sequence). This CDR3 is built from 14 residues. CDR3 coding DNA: TGTGCCAGTAGTGGGTCAGGGGAAGGTCAGCCCCAGCATTTT. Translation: CASSGSGEGQPQHF. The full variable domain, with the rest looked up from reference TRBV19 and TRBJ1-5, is DGGITQSPKYLFRKEGQNVTLSCEQNLNHDAMYWYRQDPGQGLRLIYYSQIVNDFQKGDIAEGYSVSREKKESFPLTVTSAQKNPTAFYLCASSGSGEGQPQHFGDGTRLSIL.

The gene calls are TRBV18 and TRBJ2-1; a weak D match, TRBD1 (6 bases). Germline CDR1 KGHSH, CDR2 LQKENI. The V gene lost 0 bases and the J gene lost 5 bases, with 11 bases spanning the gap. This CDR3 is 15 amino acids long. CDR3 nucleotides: TGTGCCAGCTCACCACCCTCCAGGGGCAACAATGAGCAGTTCTTC. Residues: CASSPPSRGNNEQFF.

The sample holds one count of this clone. CDR3 loop: CSGGAEETQYF. The CDR3 coding sequence is TGCAGCGGCGGGGCTGAAGAGACCCAGTACTTC. This chain joins TRBV20-1 and TRBJ2-5; tentatively, D is TRBD2 (6 bases). Germline V gene lookup returns CDR1 DFQATT and CDR2 SNEGSKA (reference sequence). The CDR3 consists of 11 residues.

As DNA, the CDR3 is TGTGCCACTGCAGGGGGCTATGGCTACACCTTC. Its protein product is CATAGGYGYTF. The chain combines TRBV6-6 with TRBJ1-2; 7 nucleotides match TRBD1. Unmatched junction bases numbered 3, after V lost 10 bases and J lost 4 bases. CDR3 length: 11 residues. CDR1 is MNHNY and CDR2 is SVGAGI in the germline V gene (reference sequence).

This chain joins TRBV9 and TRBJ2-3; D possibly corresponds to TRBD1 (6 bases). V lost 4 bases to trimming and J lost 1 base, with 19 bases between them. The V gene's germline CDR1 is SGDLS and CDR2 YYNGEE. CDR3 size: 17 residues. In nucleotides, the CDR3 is TGTGCCAGCAGCCCTAGCAGGGGTTCCTCAGGCACAGATACGCAGTATTTT. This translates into CASSPSRGSSGTDTQYF. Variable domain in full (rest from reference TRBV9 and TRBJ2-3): DSGVTQTPKHLITATGQRVTLRCSPRSGDLSVYWYQQSLDQGLQFLIQYYNGEERAKGNILERFSAQQFPDLHSELNLSSLELGDSALYFCASSPSRGSSGTDTQYFGPGTRLTVL.